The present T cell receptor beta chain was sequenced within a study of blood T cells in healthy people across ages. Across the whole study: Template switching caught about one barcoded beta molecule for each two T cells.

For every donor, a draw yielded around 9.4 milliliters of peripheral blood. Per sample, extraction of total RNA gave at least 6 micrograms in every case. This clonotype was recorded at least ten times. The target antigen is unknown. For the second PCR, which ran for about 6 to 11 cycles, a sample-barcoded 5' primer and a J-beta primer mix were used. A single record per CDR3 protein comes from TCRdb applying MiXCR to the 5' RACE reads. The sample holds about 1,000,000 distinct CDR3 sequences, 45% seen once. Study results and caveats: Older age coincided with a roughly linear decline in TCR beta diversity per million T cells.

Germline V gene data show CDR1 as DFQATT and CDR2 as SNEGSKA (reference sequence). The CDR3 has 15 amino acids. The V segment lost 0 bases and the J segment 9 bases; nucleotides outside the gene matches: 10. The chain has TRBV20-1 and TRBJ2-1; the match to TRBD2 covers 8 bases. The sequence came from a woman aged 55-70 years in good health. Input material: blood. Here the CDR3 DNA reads TGCAGTGCTAGAGATCCAGCGGGAGATATGGGTGAGCAGTTCTTC. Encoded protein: CSARDPAGDMGEQFF.